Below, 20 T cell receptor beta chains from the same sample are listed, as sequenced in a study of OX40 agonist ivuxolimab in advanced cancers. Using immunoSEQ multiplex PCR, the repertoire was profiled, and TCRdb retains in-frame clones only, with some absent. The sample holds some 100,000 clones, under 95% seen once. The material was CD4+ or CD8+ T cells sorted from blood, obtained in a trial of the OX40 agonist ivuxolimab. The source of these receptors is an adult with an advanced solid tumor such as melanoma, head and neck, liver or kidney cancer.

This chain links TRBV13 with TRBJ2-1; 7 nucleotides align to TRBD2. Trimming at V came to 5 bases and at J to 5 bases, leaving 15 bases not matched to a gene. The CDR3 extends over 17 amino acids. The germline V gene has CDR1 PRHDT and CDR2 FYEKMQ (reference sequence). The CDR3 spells CASSMGPGASGDNEQFF. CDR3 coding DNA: TGTGCCAGCAGCATGGGGCCCGGGGCTAGCGGAGACAATGAGCAGTTCTTC.

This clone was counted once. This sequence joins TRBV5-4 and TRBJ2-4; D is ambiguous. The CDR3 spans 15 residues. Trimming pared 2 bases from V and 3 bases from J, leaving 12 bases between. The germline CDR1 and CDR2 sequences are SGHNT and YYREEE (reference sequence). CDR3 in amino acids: CASSFSGLDKNIQYF. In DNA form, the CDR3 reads TGTGCCAGCAGCTTTAGTGGGCTGGACAAAAACATTCAGTACTTC. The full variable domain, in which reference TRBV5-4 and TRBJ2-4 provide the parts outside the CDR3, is ETGVTQSPTHLIKTRGQQVTLRCSSQSGHNTVSWYQQALGQGPQFIFQYYREEENGRGNFPPRFSGLQFPNYSSELNVNALELDDSALYLCASSFSGLDKNIQYFGAGTRLSVL.

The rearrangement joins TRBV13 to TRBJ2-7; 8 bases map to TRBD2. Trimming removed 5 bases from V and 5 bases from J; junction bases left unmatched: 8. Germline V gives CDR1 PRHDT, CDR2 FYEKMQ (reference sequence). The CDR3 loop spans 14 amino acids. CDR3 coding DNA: TGTGCCAGCAGCCATTCAGGACTAGCCCACGAGCAGTACTTC. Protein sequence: CASSHSGLAHEQYF.

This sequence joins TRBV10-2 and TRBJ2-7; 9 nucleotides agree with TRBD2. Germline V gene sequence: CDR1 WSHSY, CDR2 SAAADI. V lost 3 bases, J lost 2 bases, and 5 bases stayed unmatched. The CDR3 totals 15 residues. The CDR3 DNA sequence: TGCGCCAGCAGTGACCTAGCGGGACCTACCTACGAGCAGTACTTC. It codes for CASSDLAGPTYEQYF.

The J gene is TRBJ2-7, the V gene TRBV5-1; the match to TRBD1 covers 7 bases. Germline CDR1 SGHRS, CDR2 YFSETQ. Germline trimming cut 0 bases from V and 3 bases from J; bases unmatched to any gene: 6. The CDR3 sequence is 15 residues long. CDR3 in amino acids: CASSLETGAFYEQYF. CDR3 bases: TGCGCCAGCAGCTTGGAAACAGGGGCTTTCTACGAGCAGTACTTC.

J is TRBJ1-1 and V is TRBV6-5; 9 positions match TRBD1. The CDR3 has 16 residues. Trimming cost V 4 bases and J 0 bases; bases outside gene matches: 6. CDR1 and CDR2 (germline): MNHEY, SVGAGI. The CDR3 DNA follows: TGTGCCAGCAGTTTCTGGACAGGGGCTTTGAACACTGAAGCTTTCTTT. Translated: CASSFWTGALNTEAFF.

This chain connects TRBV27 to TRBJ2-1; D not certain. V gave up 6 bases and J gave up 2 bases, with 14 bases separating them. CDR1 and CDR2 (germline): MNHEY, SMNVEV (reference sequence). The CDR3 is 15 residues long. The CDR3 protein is CASRLSSPPYNEQFF. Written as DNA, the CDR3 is TGTGCCAGCAGGCTGTCTAGTCCCCCCTACAATGAGCAGTTCTTC.

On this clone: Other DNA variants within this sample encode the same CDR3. CDR3 sequence reads: CASSQDPGSGNTIYF. CDR3 nucleotide sequence: TGCGCCAGCAGCCAAGATCCAGGGAGTGGAAACACCATATATTTT. The V and J genes are TRBV4-3 and TRBJ1-3; the D gene is possibly TRBD1 (5 bases). Per the germline V gene, CDR1 is LGHNA and CDR2 is YSLEER. CDR3 length: 15 residues. V lost 0 bases and J lost 3, with 9 bases in between.

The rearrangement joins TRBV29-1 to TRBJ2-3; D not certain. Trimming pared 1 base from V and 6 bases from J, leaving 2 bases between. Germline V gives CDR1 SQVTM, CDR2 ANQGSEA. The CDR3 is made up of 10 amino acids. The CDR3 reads CSVEVDTQYF. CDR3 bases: TGCAGCGTTGAAGTGGATACGCAGTATTTT.

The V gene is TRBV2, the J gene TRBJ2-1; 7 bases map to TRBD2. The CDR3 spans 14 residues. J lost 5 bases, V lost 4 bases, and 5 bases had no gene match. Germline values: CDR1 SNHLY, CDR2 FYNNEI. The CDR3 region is CASSVLARNNEQFF. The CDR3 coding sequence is TGTGCCAGCAGTGTACTAGCGAGGAACAATGAGCAGTTCTTC.

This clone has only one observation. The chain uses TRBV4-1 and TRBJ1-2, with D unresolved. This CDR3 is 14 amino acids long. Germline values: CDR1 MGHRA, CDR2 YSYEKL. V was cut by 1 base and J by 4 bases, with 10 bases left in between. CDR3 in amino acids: CASSQAATRYGYTF. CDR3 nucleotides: TGCGCCAGCAGCCAAGCGGCTACACGCTATGGCTACACCTTC.

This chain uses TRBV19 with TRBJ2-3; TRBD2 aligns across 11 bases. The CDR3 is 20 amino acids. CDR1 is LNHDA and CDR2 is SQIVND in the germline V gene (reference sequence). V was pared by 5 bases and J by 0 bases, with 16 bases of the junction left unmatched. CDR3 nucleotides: TGTGCCAGTAGTTCCACGGACAGGGGACTAGCGGCCACTAGCACAGATACGCAGTATTTT. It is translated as CASSSTDRGLAATSTDTQYF.

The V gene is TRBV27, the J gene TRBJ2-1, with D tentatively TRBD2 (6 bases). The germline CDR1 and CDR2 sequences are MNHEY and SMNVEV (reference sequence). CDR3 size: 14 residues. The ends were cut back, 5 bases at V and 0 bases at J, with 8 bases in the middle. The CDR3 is CASSPGSSYNEQFF. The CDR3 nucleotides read TGTGCCAGCAGTCCCGGGAGCTCCTACAATGAGCAGTTCTTC.

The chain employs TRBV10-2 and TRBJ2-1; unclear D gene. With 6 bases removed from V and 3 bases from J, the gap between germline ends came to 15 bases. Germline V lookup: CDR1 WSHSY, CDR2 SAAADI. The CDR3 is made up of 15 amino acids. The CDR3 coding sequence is TGCGCCAGCAGGCTGACAAAGGGCAACTACAATGAGCAGTTCTTC. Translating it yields CASRLTKGNYNEQFF.

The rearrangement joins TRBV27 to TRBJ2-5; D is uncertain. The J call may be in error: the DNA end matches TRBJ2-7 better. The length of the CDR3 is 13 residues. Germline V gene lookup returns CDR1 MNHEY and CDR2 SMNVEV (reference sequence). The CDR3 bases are TGTGCCAGCAGTTTAGGTCAGCCCTACGAGCAGTACTTC. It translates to CASSLGQPYEQYF.

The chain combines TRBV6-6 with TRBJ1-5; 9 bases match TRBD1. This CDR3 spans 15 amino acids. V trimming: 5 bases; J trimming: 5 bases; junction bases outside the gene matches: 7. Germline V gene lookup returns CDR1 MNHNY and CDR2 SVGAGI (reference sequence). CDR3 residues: CASSIWDRVDQPQHF. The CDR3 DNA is TGTGCCAGCAGTATTTGGGACAGGGTGGATCAGCCCCAGCATTTT.

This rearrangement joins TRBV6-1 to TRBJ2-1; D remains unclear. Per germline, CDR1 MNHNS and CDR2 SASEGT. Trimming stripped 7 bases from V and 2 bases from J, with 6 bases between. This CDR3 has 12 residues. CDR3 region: CASTITYNEQFF. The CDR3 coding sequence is TGTGCCAGCACCATAACCTACAATGAGCAGTTCTTC.

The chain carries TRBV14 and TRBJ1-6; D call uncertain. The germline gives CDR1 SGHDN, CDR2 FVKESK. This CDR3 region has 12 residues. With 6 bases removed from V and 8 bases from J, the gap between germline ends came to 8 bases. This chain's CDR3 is CASRSSYSPLHF. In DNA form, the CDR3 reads TGTGCCAGCAGATCGTCTTATTCACCCCTCCACTTT.

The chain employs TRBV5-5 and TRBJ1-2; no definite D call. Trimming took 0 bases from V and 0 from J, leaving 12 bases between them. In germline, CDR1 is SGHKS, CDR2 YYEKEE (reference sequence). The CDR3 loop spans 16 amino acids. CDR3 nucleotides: TGTGCCAGCAGCTTGGAAGATGGGCAGCCTAACTATGGCTACACCTTC. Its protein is CASSLEDGQPNYGYTF.

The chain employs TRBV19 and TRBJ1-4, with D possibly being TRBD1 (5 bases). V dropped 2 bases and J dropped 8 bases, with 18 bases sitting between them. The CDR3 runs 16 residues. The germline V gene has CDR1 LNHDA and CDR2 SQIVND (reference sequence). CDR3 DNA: TGTGCCAGTAGTATACCCTTTCAGCTAGGGGAAGAAAAACTGTTTTTT. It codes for CASSIPFQLGEEKLFF.